This T cell receptor (beta chain) was retrieved from a study of blood T cell repertoires in COVID-19 (TCRdb year 2020). Describing the broader study: The collaborator samples originated in the United States, Italy and Spain and spanned the acute and convalescent phases of COVID-19. The material from the prospective study consisted of cDNA or gDNA derived from T cells, B-cell-depleted T cells, or PBMCs. Where available, HLA class I and class II types were obtained from metadata supplied by the sample provider rather than from assay-based typing. The samples were drawn from two sources: the first 160 participants of the ongoing ImmuneRACE study, and some 1,300 subjects contributed by 6 global collaborators. The repertoires were made available in a free public database intended to serve as a resource for research on the immune response to SARS-CoV-2. Deeply sampled blood TCRbeta repertoires from subjects exposed to, actively infected with, or recovered from COVID-19 were included in the dataset. Nearly every sample came with metadata listing a de-identified subject ID, COVID-19 status, age in years and sex. The research as a whole found: The quantity of clinical and demographic metadata differed by source and by participant and was supplied without curation.

Cut back by 4 bases and 2 bases, the V and J ends lie 11 bases apart. Reading from cysteine to phenylalanine, the CDR3 counts 15 amino acids. Only the CDR3 DNA stays, 45 bases, in frame from base 1. Via the germline V gene, CDR1 is MGHRA and CDR2 YSYEKL. Each collaborating institution followed its own protocols to collect whole blood in K2EDTA tubes. Collaborator samples were shipped for TCRbeta analysis as frozen whole blood, isolated PBMCs, or DNA extracted from either sample type. Comments on this clone: Its antigen target is currently unknown. No qualities accompany the bases; no much larger clone lies one base away.

The immunoSEQ Assay, a bias-controlled multiplex PCR, was used to amplify TCRbeta CDR3 regions from genomic DNA. Concerning the study's data processing: The number of nucleated cells in each sample was estimated from the amplification of reference gene primers within the assay. To quantify the absolute abundance of each unique TCRbeta CDR3 rearrangement, sequence reads were collapsed and filtered. For each sample, productive Simpson clonality was calculated as the square root of Simpson's diversity index over productive rearrangements. TCRdb retrieved this table from immuneACCESS and kept in-frame rearrangements only. Not all clones are present; in checked studies, unresolved V genes account for under half, and no reason is known for the remainder. The D gene and trimming were derived from the DNA, and the V and J assignments and clone size from that table. In all, the sample holds about 330,000 clones, and around four fifths of those were seen once. The ten largest clonotypes hold roughly 1.1% of the sample.

Sequencing input: peripheral blood. This receptor was taken from a woman between 50 and 59 years old with acute or convalescent COVID-19. The receptor chain draws on TRBV4-1 and TRBJ2-2; matching of 5 bases hints at TRBD1 as the D gene. The DNA is TGCGCCAGCAGCCTTGCAGGGATCAACACCGGGGAGCTGTTTTTT. It specifies CASSLAGINTGELFF.